This T cell receptor beta chain was profiled in a study of PD-1 blockade in classical Hodgkin lymphoma. Study-wide background: Intravenous infusions of nivolumab 3 mg/kg reached patients every 2 weeks. Regarding the study as a whole: Baseline TCR diversity was reportedly lower in newly diagnosed patients than healthy donors. By C4D1 there was a significant rise in CD4+ TCR diversity but not in CD8+ TCR diversity.

TCRdb's copy holds only in-frame clones and misses some; the assay was immunoSEQ multiplex PCR. The top ten clones hold about 61% of a sample with around 4,500 clones, roughly 66% of them seen once. Brentuximab vedotin exposure varied, and every patient relapsed after autologous stem cell transplantation. There are 16 residues in the CDR3. The germline CDR1 and CDR2 sequences are SEHNR and FQNEAQ (reference sequence). V trimming: 5 bases; J trimming: 4 bases; junction bases outside the gene matches: 10. With respect to this clone: Its target is not known.

The clonotype comes from a human donor with classical Hodgkin lymphoma. The chain recombines TRBV7-9 with TRBJ1-2, with TRBD1 matching 10 bases. Source: peripheral blood mononuclear cells (PBMCs), taken before the second cycle of nivolumab. Here the CDR3 reads CASSQQAGTGVYGYTF. The CDR3 nucleotides read TGTGCCAGCAGCCAGCAAGCCGGGACAGGGGTCTATGGCTACACCTTC.